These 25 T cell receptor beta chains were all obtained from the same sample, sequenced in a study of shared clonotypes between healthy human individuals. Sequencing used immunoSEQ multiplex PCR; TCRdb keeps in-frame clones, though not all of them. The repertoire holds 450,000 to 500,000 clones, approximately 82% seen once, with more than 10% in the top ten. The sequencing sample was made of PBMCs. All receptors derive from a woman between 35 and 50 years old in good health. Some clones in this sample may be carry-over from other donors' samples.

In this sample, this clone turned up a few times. The CDR3 region has the DNA TGTGCCAGCAGGGCAGGCCCCCACGAGCAGTACTTC. Encoded protein: CASRAGPHEQYF. The rearrangement uses TRBV6-4 and TRBJ2-7, with D unresolved. V was trimmed by 6 bases and J by 5 bases, leaving 11 bases between them. CDR1 is MRHNA, CDR2 SNTAGT, per germline. The CDR3 contains 12 residues.

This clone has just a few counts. The CDR3 DNA reads as TGCGCCAGCAGCCAAGGGGGAGAGGGGGAGACCCAGTACTTC. Residues: CASSQGGEGETQYF. The chain links TRBV4-3 to TRBJ2-5; D possibly matches TRBD1 or TRBD2 (5 bases each). V was cut by 1 base and J by 5 bases, with 11 bases left in between. This CDR3 spans 14 amino acids. Germline lookup yields CDR1 LGHNA and CDR2 YSLEER.

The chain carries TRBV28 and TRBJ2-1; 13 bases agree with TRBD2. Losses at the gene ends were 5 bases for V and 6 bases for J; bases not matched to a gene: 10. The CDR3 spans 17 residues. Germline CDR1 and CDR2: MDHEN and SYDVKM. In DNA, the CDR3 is TGTGCCAGCAGTCGCAGACCGGGACTAGCGGGAATCAATGAGCAGTTCTTC. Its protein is CASSRRPGLAGINEQFF.

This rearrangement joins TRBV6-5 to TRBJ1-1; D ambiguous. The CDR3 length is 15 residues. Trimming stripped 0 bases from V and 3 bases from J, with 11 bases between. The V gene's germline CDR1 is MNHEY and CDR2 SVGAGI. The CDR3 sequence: CASSYSGGRDTEAFF. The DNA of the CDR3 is TGTGCCAGCAGTTACTCGGGCGGGAGGGACACTGAAGCTTTCTTT.

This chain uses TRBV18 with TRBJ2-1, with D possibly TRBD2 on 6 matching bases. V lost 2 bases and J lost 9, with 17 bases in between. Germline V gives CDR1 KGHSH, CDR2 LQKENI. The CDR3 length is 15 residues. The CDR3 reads CASSPGFTSLVEQFF. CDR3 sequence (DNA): TGTGCCAGCTCACCAGGCTTTACTAGCTTGGTTGAGCAGTTCTTC.

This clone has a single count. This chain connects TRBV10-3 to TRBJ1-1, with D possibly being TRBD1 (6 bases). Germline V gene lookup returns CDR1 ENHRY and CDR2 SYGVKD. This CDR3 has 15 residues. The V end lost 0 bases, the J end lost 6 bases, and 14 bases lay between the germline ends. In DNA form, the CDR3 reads TGTGCCATCAGTGAGTCTAGGGCAGGGGTGGCTGAAGCTTTCTTT. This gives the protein CAISESRAGVAEAFF.

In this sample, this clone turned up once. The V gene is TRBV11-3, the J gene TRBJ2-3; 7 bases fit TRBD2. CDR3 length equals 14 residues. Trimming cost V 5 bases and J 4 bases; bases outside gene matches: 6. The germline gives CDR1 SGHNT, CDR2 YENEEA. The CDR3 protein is CASSKSGTADTQYF. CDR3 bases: TGTGCCAGCAGCAAAAGCGGGACGGCAGATACGCAGTATTTT. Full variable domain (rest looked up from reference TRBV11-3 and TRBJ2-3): EAGVVQSPRYKIIEKKQPVAFWCNPISGHNTLYWYLQNLGQGPELLIRYENEEAVDDSQLPKDRFSAERLKGVDSTLKIQPAELGDSAVYLCASSKSGTADTQYFGPGTRLTVL.

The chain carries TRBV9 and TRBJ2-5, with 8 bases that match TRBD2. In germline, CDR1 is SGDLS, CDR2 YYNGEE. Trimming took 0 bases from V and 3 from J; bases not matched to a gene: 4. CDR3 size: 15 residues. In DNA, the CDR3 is TGTGCCAGCAGCGTAGTGGGGACTAGTGAAGAGACCCAGTACTTC. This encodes CASSVVGTSEETQYF.

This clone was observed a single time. CDR3 loop: CASSILQGHEQYF. The CDR3 DNA follows: TGTGCCAGCAGCATCCTACAGGGCCACGAGCAGTACTTC. This chain connects TRBV7-9 to TRBJ2-7; D possibly corresponds to TRBD1 (6 bases). This CDR3 is built from 13 residues. The germline V gene has CDR1 SEHNR and CDR2 FQNEAQ (reference sequence). V was pared by 5 bases and J by 5 bases, with 13 bases between.

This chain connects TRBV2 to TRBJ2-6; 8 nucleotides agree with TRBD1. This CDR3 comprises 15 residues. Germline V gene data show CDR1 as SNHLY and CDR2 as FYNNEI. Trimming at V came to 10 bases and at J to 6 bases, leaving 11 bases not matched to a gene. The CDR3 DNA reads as TGTGCCACCGCAGGGGGGCAGGGGGCGGCCAACGTCCTGACTTTC. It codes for CATAGGQGAANVLTF.

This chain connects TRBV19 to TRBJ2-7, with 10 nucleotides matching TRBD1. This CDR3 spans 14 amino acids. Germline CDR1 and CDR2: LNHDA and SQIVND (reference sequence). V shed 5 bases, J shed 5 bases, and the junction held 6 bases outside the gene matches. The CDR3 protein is CASSSDRGAHEQYF. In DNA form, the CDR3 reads TGTGCCAGTAGTTCGGACAGGGGGGCCCACGAGCAGTACTTC.

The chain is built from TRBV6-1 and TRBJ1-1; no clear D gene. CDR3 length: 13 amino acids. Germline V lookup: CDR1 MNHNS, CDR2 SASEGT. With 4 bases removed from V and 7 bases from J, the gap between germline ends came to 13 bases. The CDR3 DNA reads TGTGCCAGCAGTGGATCTCGACAAGGTGAAGCTTTCTTT. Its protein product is CASSGSRQGEAFF.

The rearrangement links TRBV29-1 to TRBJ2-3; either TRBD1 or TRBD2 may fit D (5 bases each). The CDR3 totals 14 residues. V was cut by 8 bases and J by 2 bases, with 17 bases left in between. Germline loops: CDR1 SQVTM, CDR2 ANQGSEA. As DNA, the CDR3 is TGCAGCCTTTGGGGTATGGGGGACACAGATACGCAGTATTTT. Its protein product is CSLWGMGDTDTQYF.

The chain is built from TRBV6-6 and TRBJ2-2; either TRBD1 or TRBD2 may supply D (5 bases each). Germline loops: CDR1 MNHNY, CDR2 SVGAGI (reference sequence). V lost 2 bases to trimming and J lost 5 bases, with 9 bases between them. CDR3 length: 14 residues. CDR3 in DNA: TGTGCCAGCAGTTACGAGGGGTGGACCGGGGAGCTGTTTTTT. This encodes CASSYEGWTGELFF.

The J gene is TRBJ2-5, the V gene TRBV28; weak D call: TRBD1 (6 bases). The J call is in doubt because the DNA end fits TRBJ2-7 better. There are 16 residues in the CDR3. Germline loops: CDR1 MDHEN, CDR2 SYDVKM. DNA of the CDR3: TGTGCCAGCAGTCCCCCTGGGGGCGGCCCAAACCCCGAGCAGTACTTC. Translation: CASSPPGGGPNPEQYF.

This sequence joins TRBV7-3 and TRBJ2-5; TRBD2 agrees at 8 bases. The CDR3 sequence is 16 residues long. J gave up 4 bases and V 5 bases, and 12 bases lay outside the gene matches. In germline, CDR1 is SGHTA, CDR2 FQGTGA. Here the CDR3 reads CASSPSGTRGGETQYF. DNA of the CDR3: TGTGCCAGCAGCCCATCCGGGACTAGAGGGGGAGAGACCCAGTACTTC.

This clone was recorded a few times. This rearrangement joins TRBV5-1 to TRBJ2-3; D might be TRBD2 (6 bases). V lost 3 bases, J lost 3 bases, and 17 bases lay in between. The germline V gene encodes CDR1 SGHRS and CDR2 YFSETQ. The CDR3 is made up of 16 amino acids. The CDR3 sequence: CASSSPFGRATDTQYF. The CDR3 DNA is TGCGCCAGCAGCTCCCCTTTCGGGAGAGCTACAGATACGCAGTATTTT.

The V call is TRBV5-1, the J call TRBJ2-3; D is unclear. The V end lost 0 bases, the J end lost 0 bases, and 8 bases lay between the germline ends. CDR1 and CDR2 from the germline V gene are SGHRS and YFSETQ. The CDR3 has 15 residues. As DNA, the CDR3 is TGCGCCAGCAGCTTGGACAGCTATAGCACAGATACGCAGTATTTT. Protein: CASSLDSYSTDTQYF.

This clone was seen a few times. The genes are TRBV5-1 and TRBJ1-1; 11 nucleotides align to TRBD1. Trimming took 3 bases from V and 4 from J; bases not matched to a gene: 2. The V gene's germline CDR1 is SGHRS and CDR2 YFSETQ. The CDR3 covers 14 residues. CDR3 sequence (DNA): TGCGCCAGCAGCTGGGGGACAGGGGGCACTGAAGCTTTCTTT. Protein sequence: CASSWGTGGTEAFF.

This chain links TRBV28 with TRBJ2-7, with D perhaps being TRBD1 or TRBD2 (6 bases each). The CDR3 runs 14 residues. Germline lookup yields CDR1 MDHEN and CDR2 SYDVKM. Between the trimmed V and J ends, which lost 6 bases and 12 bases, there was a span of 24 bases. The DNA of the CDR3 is TGTGCCAGCAGCCGCCGCGGTGCTGGGGGGCCCCGGTACTTC. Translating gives CASSRRGAGGPRYF.

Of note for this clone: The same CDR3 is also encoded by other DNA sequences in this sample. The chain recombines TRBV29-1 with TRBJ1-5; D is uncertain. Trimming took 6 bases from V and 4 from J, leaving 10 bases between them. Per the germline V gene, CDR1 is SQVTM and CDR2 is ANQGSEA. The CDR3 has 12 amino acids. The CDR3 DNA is TGCAGCGTCGGGGAAGGGAATCAGCCCCAGCATTTT. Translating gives CSVGEGNQPQHF.

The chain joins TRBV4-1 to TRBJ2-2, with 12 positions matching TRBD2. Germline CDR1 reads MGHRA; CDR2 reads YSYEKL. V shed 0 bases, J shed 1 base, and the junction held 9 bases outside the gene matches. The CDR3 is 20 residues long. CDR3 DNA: TGCGCCAGCAGCCAAGATAACCCTAGCGGGAGGGCCTGGAACACCGGGGAGCTGTTTTTT. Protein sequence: CASSQDNPSGRAWNTGELFF.

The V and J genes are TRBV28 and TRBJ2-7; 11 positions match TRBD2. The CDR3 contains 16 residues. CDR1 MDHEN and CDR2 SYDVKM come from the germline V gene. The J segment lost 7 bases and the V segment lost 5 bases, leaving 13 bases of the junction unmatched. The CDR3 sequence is CASSVPGLAAPWEQYF. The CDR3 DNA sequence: TGTGCCAGCAGTGTCCCGGGACTAGCGGCCCCCTGGGAGCAGTACTTC. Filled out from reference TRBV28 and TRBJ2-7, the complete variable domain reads DVKVTQSSRYLVKRTGEKVFLECVQDMDHENMFWYRQDPGLGLRLIYFSYDVKMKEKGDIPEGYSVSREKKERFSLILESASTNQTSMYLCASSVPGLAAPWEQYFGPGTRLTVT.

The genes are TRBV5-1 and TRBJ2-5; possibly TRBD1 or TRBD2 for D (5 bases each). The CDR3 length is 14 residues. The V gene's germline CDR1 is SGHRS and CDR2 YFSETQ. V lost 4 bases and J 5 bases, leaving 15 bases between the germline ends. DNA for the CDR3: TGCGCCAGCAGCCCGGGACGACCGGCGGAGACCCAGTACTTC. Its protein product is CASSPGRPAETQYF.

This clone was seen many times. Here the CDR3 reads CASSRSGSSTDTQYF. CDR3 DNA: TGTGCCAGCAGCCGTAGCGGGTCTAGCACAGATACGCAGTATTTT. The gene calls are TRBV5-6 and TRBJ2-3; 7 bases match TRBD2. This CDR3 region has 15 residues. Germline assignment: CDR1 SGHDT and CDR2 YYEEEE. With 4 bases clipped from V and 0 bases from J, the junction kept 5 bases outside the gene matches.